Included here is one T cell receptor (beta chain) sequence, with context. V dropped 1 base and J dropped 6 bases, with 10 bases sitting between them. The CDR3 loop spans 13 amino acids. Germline assignment: CDR1 SGHKS and CDR2 YYEKEE (reference sequence). The sample comes from a study of blood T cell repertoires in COVID-19. Overall study context: From T cells, B-cell-depleted T cells, or PBMCs came the material, which was cDNA or gDNA.

Produced via immunoSEQ multiplex PCR; TCRdb's table is partial and in-frame only. The sample has under 350,000 clones, about four fifths seen once. The sample taken for sequencing was peripheral blood. The chain joins TRBV5-5 to TRBJ1-1; D is undetermined. The sequence was obtained from a woman aged 45-59 years who had recovered from COVID-19. The CDR3 nucleotides read TGTGCCAGCAGCTTGATCCAGCAGGCTGAAGCTTTCTTT. Translated: CASSLIQQAEAFF.